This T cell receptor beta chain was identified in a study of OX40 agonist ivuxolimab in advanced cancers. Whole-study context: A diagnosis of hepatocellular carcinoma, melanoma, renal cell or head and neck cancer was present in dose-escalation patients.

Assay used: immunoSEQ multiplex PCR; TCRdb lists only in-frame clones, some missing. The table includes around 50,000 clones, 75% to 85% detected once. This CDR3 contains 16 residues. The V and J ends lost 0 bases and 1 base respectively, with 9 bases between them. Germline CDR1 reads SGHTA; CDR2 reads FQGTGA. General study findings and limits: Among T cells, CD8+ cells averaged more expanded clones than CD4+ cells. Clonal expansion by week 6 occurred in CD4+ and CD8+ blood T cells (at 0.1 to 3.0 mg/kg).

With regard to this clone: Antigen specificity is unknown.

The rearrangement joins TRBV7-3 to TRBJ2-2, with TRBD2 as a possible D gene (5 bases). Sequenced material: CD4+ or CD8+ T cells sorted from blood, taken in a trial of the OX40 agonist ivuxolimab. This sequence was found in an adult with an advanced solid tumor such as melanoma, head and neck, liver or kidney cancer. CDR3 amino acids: CASSLTGGWNTGELFF. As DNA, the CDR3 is TGTGCCAGCAGCTTAACGGGCGGGTGGAACACCGGGGAGCTGTTTTTT.